This TCR beta chain came from a study of blood T cells in healthy people across ages. Study at large: Template switching captured about one barcoded beta molecule per two T cells. Regarding the study as a whole: The percentage of naive T cells correlated strongly with TCR beta diversity.

Each sample yielded at least 5 micrograms of PBMC total RNA. The authors ran a second PCR of 7 to 11 cycles using a sample-barcoded 5' primer and a J-beta primer mix. TCRdb itself ran the 5' RACE reads through MiXCR, one entry per CDR3 protein. There are approximately 940,000 distinct CDR3 sequences in the sample; roughly 48% occur only once, and over 10% lies in the top ten. Unmatched junction bases numbered 6, after V lost 1 base and J lost 7 bases. Germline CDR1 MNHNY, CDR2 SVGAGI (reference sequence). CDR3 length equals 15 residues. Comment on this clonotype: Its antigen is still unknown.

Sequenced material: blood. This receptor was identified in a man under 40 in good health. J is TRBJ2-1 and V is TRBV6-6; 8 bases line up with TRBD2. DNA of the CDR3: TGTGCCAGCAGTTACTTAAGCGGGGGTGGGAATGAGCAGTTCTTC. Translation: CASSYLSGGGNEQFF.